These T cell receptor beta chains were read from a single sample in a study of blood T cell repertoires in COVID-19. Clones were sequenced by immunoSEQ multiplex PCR, and TCRdb holds only the in-frame ones, with some missing. In the table there are 55,000 to 75,000 clones, 70% to 90% of which are singletons. The sample consisted of peripheral blood. These receptor sequences come from a human donor in a cohort sampled during active COVID-19. Each CDR3 is given with its conserved first and last residue. The D gene is left open where the match is weak. Not all rows give a size; the values are once, few, many and, for expanded clones, a class.

.,.,TRBV28,TRBJ2-7,CASSDSPYEQYF,TGTGCCAGTTCCGACAGTCCCTACGAGCAGTACTTC
.,.,TRBV18,TRBJ2-1,CASSRLYGASSYNEQFF,TGTGCCAGCTCACGCCTCTATGGGGCCAGCTCCTACAATGAGCAGTTCTTC
.,TRBD1,TRBV7-9,TRBJ2-2,CASSLAGTGRTGELFF,TGTGCCAGCAGCTTAGCTGGGACAGGGCGCACCGGGGAGCTGTTTTTT
.,.,TRBV5-5,TRBJ1-6,CASSLLGSVDSPLHF,TGTGCCAGCAGCTTGTTGGGCAGTGTTGATTCACCCCTCCACTTT
.,.,TRBV5-5,TRBJ1-1,CASSLIEGGVAFF,TGTGCCAGCAGCTTGATAGAAGGGGGAGTAGCTTTCTTT
once,TRBD1,TRBV7-2,TRBJ2-4,CASSRGQGLAKNIQYF,TGTGCCAGCAGCCGTGGACAGGGGTTAGCCAAAAACATTCAGTACTTC
.,.,TRBV9,TRBJ2-1,CASSGTGSYNEQFF,TGTGCCAGCAGCGGGACGGGGTCCTACAATGAGCAGTTCTTC
.,.,TRBV4-3,TRBJ2-2,CASSYYTGELFF,TGCGCCAGCAGCTATTACACCGGGGAGCTGTTTTTT
.,.,TRBV7-8,TRBJ1-6,CASSLVGGGVSSPLHF,TGTGCCAGCAGCTTAGTGGGCGGGGGGGTTAGTTCACCCCTCCACTTT
.,TRBD1,TRBV24-1,TRBJ1-2,CATSDPRTGGAWGYTF,TGTGCCACCAGTGATCCTCGGACAGGGGGCGCGTGGGGCTACACCTTC
few,.,TRBV19,TRBJ1-1,CASSIGLSEAFF,TGTGCCAGTAGTATCGGTCTATCTGAAGCTTTCTTT
.,TRBD1,TRBV30,TRBJ1-3,CAWSVRNRDRGSGNTIYF,TGTGCCTGGAGTGTACGGAATCGGGACAGGGGCTCTGGAAACACCATATATTTT
.,.,TRBV12-3/TRBV12-4,TRBJ2-5,CASKGGAEETQYF,TGTGCCAGCAAGGGGGGGGCTGAGGAGACCCAGTACTTC
.,TRBD1,TRBV19,TRBJ1-4,CASSTERQGINSEKLFF,TGTGCCAGTAGTACGGAAAGACAGGGGATAAACAGTGAAAAACTGTTTTTT
.,.,TRBV10-2,TRBJ2-7,CASSTPPSYEQYF,TGCGCCAGCAGCACTCCCCCGTCCTACGAGCAGTACTTC
.,TRBD2,TRBV9,TRBJ2-1,CASSVVGTSGTLGGEQFF,TGTGCCAGCAGCGTAGTGGGGACTAGCGGGACGCTCGGCGGTGAGCAGTTCTTC
.,.,TRBV24-1,TRBJ2-1,CATSGSSYNEQFF,TGTGCCACCAGTGGGAGCTCCTACAATGAGCAGTTCTTC
.,.,TRBV6-5,TRBJ1-5,CASSHLGDQHF,TGTGCCAGCAGCCACCTAGGGGACCAGCATTTT
.,.,TRBV9,TRBJ2-1,CASSVDFTPYNEQFF,TGTGCCAGCAGCGTAGACTTTACCCCCTACAATGAGCAGTTCTTC
.,.,TRBV4-3,TRBJ2-2,CASSQESSGELFF,TGCGCCAGCAGCCAAGAATCTTCTGGGGAGCTGTTTTTT
few,TRBD1,TRBV19,TRBJ2-7,CASSALGQLPDEQYF,TGTGCCAGTAGTGCACTGGGACAGCTCCCGGACGAGCAGTACTTC
.,TRBD1,TRBV9,TRBJ1-1,CASSPDRVNTEAFF,TGTGCCAGCAGTCCGGACAGGGTGAACACTGAAGCTTTCTTT
once,TRBD2,TRBV4-3,TRBJ2-7,CASSQERGGAYEQYF,TGCGCCAGCAGCCAAGAGAGGGGAGGGGCTTACGAGCAGTACTTC
.,.,TRBV4-2,TRBJ1-2,CASSQSGGSAGAGYTF,TGTGCCAGCAGCCAAAGCGGGGGCAGCGCAGGAGCTGGCTACACCTTC
.,.,TRBV19,TRBJ1-2,CASSIDPREDYGYTF,TGTGCCAGTAGTATAGATCCGAGAGAAGACTATGGCTACACCTTC
.,TRBD1,TRBV5-6,TRBJ2-5,CASSFLQGDGETQYF,TGTGCCAGCAGCTTTCTCCAGGGGGATGGAGAGACCCAGTACTTC
.,.,TRBV19,TRBJ1-1,CASSILEGVNTEAFF,TGTGCCAGTAGTATCCTTGAGGGAGTTAACACTGAAGCTTTCTTT
.,.,TRBV3-1/TRBV3-2,TRBJ2-7,CASGDMSDEQYF,TGTGCCAGCGGAGATATGTCGGACGAGCAGTACTTC
few,.,TRBV4-1,TRBJ1-5,CASSQGGGYQPQHF,TGCGCCAGCAGCCAAGGGGGCGGATATCAGCCCCAGCATTTT
.,TRBD1,TRBV19,TRBJ2-7,CASSIAGTANYEQYF,TGTGCCAGTAGTATAGCTGGGACAGCAAATTACGAGCAGTACTTC
once,.,TRBV5-6,TRBJ2-7,CASTMGGGSYEQYF,TGTGCCAGCACTATGGGAGGGGGCTCCTACGAGCAGTACTTC
.,.,TRBV30,TRBJ2-1,CAWSLNEQFF,TGTGCCTGGAGCCTCAATGAGCAGTTCTTC
.,.,TRBV2,TRBJ2-1,CASNTHREQFF,TGTGCCAGCAACACTCACAGGGAGCAGTTCTTC
.,.,TRBV20-1,TRBJ1-1,CSARAYTEAFF,TGCAGTGCTAGAGCATACACTGAAGCTTTCTTT